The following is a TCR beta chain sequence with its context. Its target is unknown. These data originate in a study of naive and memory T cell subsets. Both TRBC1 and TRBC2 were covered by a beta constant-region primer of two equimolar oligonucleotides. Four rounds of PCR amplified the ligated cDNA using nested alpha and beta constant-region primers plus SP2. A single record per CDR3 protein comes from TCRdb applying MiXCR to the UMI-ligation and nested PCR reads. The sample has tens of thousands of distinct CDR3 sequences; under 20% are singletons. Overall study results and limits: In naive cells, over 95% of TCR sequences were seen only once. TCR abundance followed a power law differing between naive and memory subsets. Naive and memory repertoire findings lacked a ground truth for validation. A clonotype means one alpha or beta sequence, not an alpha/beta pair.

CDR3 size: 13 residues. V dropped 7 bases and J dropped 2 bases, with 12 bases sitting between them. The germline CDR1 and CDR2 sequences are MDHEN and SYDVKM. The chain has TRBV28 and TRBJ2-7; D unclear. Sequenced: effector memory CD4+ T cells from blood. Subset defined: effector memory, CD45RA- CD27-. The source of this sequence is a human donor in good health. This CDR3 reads CASNSGPAYEQYF. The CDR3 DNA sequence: TGTGCCAGCAACTCCGGACCCGCCTACGAGCAGTACTTC.